Reported below is one TCR beta chain. Its cognate antigen is unknown. In the PCR, 60 Vbeta and 13 Jbeta primers were used. Generated by immunoSEQ multiplex PCR, the TCRdb table keeps only in-frame clones and is missing some. This table holds 100,000 to 150,000 clones, around 78% found once. This CDR3 spans 15 amino acids. V dropped 4 bases and J dropped 4 bases, with 14 bases sitting between them. CDR1 is SGDLS, CDR2 YYNGEE, per germline. These data originate in a study of cytomegalovirus exposure and HLA in healthy donors. Findings and limits, study-wide: A list of more than 150 TCR beta chains associated with cytomegalovirus was given. In a later analysis, TCR beta V- and J-gene trimming showed a link to a missense DCLRE1C variant.

V and J are TRBV9 and TRBJ1-4; D is unresolved. This clonotype originated in a man younger than 35 in good health and CMV-seropositive. The sample consisted of PBMCs. As DNA, the CDR3 is TGTGCCAGCAGCCCCGGAGGAGGCTTTAATGAAAAACTGTTTTTT. Protein sequence: CASSPGGGFNEKLFF.